This passage covers 24 T cell receptor beta chains from one sample sequenced in a study of post-analysis software for immune sequencing data (dated by TCRdb to 2015 to 2017). These receptors have no identified antigens. The full study reports these points: Roughly 5 TRBV segments, including TRBV5-6, TRBV5-1 and TRBV20-1, were significantly more frequent in patients than controls.

The library was built by means of PCR. Reads for this sample came from an Illumina HiSeq 2500. To reduce PCR and sequencing biases, unique molecular identifiers were built into the TCR beta cDNA libraries. In TCRdb, the public reads were trimmed at Q25 with fastp and aligned with MiXCR, with productive beta chains retained. A single entry per CDR3 protein holds the most common genes and DNA from its merged rows. This sample is represented by around 710,000 distinct CDR3 sequences; around 46% of them were singletons. The top ten clones comprise around 4.7% of the sample. The sample was blood. The receptor source for this set is a girl aged 5-17 years with multiple sclerosis.

This clonotype has just a few counts. This chain joins TRBV20-1 and TRBJ2-7, with D uncertain. The CDR3 is 14 residues long. Germline lookup yields CDR1 DFQATT and CDR2 SNEGSKA (reference sequence). With 5 bases removed from V and 1 base from J, the gap between germline ends came to 15 bases. CDR3 sequence reads: CSAVLRGRSYEQYF. CDR3 DNA: TGCAGTGCTGTTCTGCGCGGAAGGTCCTACGAGCAGTACTTC.

This clonotype occurred many times. The chain's CDR3 is CASSLGGLGQQETQYF. CDR3 DNA: TGTGCCAGCAGCTTAGGGGGACTGGGACAGCAAGAGACCCAGTACTTC. The chain couples TRBV7-9 to TRBJ2-5; D perhaps matches TRBD1 (7 bases). Trimming took off 1 base at V and 2 bases at J, with 14 bases between the two ends. The germline gives CDR1 SEHNR, CDR2 FQNEAQ (reference sequence). CDR3 size: 16 residues.

This clonotype has ten or more counts. This rearrangement joins TRBV12-3 or TRBV12-4 to TRBJ2-7, with 7 bases fitting TRBD2. After removal of 3 bases from V and 2 bases from J, the junction contained 1 base not matched to a gene. This CDR3 has 13 residues. This CDR3 is CASSFGLAYEQYF. DNA for the CDR3: TGTGCCAGCAGTTTCGGACTAGCCTACGAGCAGTACTTC.

This clonotype has just a few counts. The chain has TRBV7-8 and TRBJ2-3; TRBD1 matches 8 bases. This CDR3 region has 18 residues. The germline V gene has CDR1 SGHVS and CDR2 FQNEAQ. With V trimmed by 5 bases and J by 1 base, 14 bases remained unmatched. In DNA form, the CDR3 reads TGTGCCAGCAGCACACGGGCCCTCAGGGGGCGACGCACAGATACGCAGTATTTT. It is translated as CASSTRALRGRRTDTQYF.

This sequence joins TRBV7-8 and TRBJ1-2; 8 bases are shared with TRBD1. V dropped 7 bases and J dropped 8; count of bases not matched to a gene: 9. The CDR3 has 13 residues. Germline V CDR1 and CDR2: SGHVS, FQNEAQ. The CDR3 region has the DNA TGTGCCAGCAACCAGGACAGGGCAGGGGGCTACACCTTC. Its protein is CASNQDRAGGYTF.

The gene calls are TRBV10-3 and TRBJ2-1, with D perhaps being TRBD1 or TRBD2 (5 bases each). Looked up from germline, CDR1 is ENHRY and CDR2 is SYGVKD. The CDR3 sequence is 12 residues long. With 5 bases removed from V and 10 bases from J, the gap between germline ends came to 12 bases. The CDR3 DNA is TGTGCCATCAGTCCAGGGACCTACGAGCAGTTCTTC. As protein: CAISPGTYEQFF.

V gene TRBV6-2 or TRBV6-3 combines with J gene TRBJ1-2, with D unclear. The ends were cut back, 5 bases at V and 3 bases at J, with 10 bases in the middle. This CDR3 comprises 13 residues. The germline V gene encodes CDR1 MNHEY and CDR2 SVGEGT. Here the CDR3 reads CASSEHQYYGYTF. CDR3 in DNA: TGTGCCAGCAGTGAACATCAATACTATGGCTACACCTTC.

Comment on this clonotype: At one end the junction does not follow the germline gene, possibly because of a read error. The chain is built from TRBV5-6 and TRBJ1-2; 7 nucleotides match TRBD1. The CDR3 covers 16 residues. CDR1 SGHDT and CDR2 YYEEEE come from the germline V gene. CDR3 nucleotide sequence: TGTGCCAGCAACTTGTCATGGACAGGACTCTCATATGGCTACACCTTC. This encodes CASNLSWTGLSYGYTF. The whole variable domain, filled in from reference TRBV5-6 and TRBJ1-2, reads DAGVTQSPTHLIKTRGQQVTLRCSPKSGHDTVSWYQQALGQGPQFIFQYYEEEERQRGNFPDRFSGHQFPNYSSELNVNALLLGDSALYLCASNLSWTGLSYGYTFGSGTRLTVV.

This sequence joins TRBV29-1 and TRBJ2-7, with D possibly being TRBD1 (6 bases). Trimming pared 5 bases from V and 1 base from J, leaving 9 bases between. There are 12 residues in the CDR3. CDR1 is SQVTM and CDR2 is ANQGSEA in the germline V gene. The CDR3: CSVNQGSYEQYF. Here the CDR3 DNA reads TGCAGCGTTAACCAGGGGTCCTACGAGCAGTACTTC.

This chain uses TRBV12-3 or TRBV12-4 with TRBJ2-5, with 10 nucleotides matching TRBD2. The CDR3 sequence is 14 residues long. V shed 8 bases and J 3 bases; nucleotides not matched to a gene: 6. CDR3 region: CASSTLAGEETQYF. The CDR3 DNA reads TGTGCCAGCTCGACCCTAGCGGGAGAAGAGACCCAGTACTTC.

With respect to this clonotype: A much larger clonotype is one base distant, so this may be a read error. This chain connects TRBV12-3 or TRBV12-4 to TRBJ1-5; D is perhaps TRBD1 (5 bases). Trimming left V 3 bases short and J 3 bases short, with 9 bases between. The CDR3 is made up of 14 amino acids. DNA for the CDR3: TGTGCCAGCAGTTTGAAAGGGGACAATCAGCCCCAGCATTTT. It translates to CASSLKGDNQPQHF.

V gene TRBV29-1 combines with J gene TRBJ2-1; tentative D call: TRBD2 (6 bases). Trimming removed 0 bases at V and 9 bases at J, with 15 bases between. Per germline, CDR1 SQVTM and CDR2 ANQGSEA. CDR3 length equals 14 residues. CDR3 DNA sequence: TGCAGCGTTGAAGATGTGCGGGAAGGGTTTGAGCAGTTCTTC. This codes for CSVEDVREGFEQFF.

Remarks on this clonotype: A read error may account for a junction end that differs from germline. The V and J genes are TRBV2 and TRBJ2-4, with TRBD1 matching over 7 bases. The last part of the DNA fits TRBJ2-7 better; the J call may be wrong. CDR1 is SNHLY and CDR2 is FYNNEI in the germline V gene. CDR3 length equals 13 residues. This chain's CDR3 is CAGSTDRDGEQYF. The CDR3, as DNA: TGTGCCGGCAGTACCGACAGGGACGGCGAGCAGTACTTC.

This clonotype has at least ten counts. This sequence joins TRBV12-3 or TRBV12-4 and TRBJ1-2; D gene unclear. The CDR3 runs 16 residues. The ends were cut back, 5 bases at V and 2 bases at J, with 18 bases in the middle. This chain's CDR3 is CASSRDARTPNYGYTF. CDR3 bases: TGTGCCAGCAGTCGGGATGCCAGAACCCCGAACTATGGCTACACCTTC.

This sequence joins TRBV7-8 and TRBJ1-1; D unclear. The V end was cut by 1 base, the J end by 2 bases, with 11 bases between. Germline V CDR1 and CDR2: SGHVS, FQNEAQ. The CDR3 sequence is 15 residues long. CDR3 coding DNA: TGTGCCAGCAGCTTAGGAGCTCCCGTAAACACTGAAGCTTTCTTT. It codes for CASSLGAPVNTEAFF. Full variable domain (remainder filled in from reference TRBV7-8 and TRBJ1-1): GAGVSQSPRYKVAKRGQDVALRCDPISGHVSLFWYQQALGQGPEFLTYFQNEAQLDKSGLPSDRFFAERPEGSVSTLKIQRTQQEDSAVYLCASSLGAPVNTEAFFGQGTRLTVV.

This clonotype was counted a single time. The V and J genes are TRBV20-1 and TRBJ2-7; D may be TRBD1 (6 bases). The CDR3 extends over 12 amino acids. CDR1 and CDR2 (germline): DFQATT, SNEGSKA (reference sequence). Trimming took off 3 bases at V and 3 bases at J, with 9 bases between the two ends. The CDR3 spells CSASQGLYEQYF. Here the CDR3 DNA reads TGCAGTGCTAGTCAGGGGCTCTACGAGCAGTACTTC.

The chain is built from TRBV19 and TRBJ2-7; the match to TRBD1 covers 9 bases. This CDR3 comprises 13 residues. The germline gives CDR1 LNHDA, CDR2 SQIVND (reference sequence). V trimming: 8 bases; J trimming: 3 bases; junction bases outside the gene matches: 5. The CDR3: CASGGQGRYEQYF. The CDR3 DNA reads TGTGCCAGTGGGGGACAGGGACGCTACGAGCAGTACTTC.

The chain has TRBV7-6 and TRBJ2-4; 7 nucleotides match TRBD1. Gene TRBJ2-7 matches the end of the DNA better, so the J call may be wrong. Germline V gene data show CDR1 as SGHVS and CDR2 as FNYEAQ. The CDR3 length is 16 residues. As DNA, the CDR3 is TGTGCCAGCAGCTTAAGTGTAGGGGGCATAGCATACGAGCAGTACTTC. Residues: CASSLSVGGIAYEQYF.

The gene calls are TRBV9 and TRBJ2-3; 8 bases map to TRBD2. V lost 8 bases to trimming and J lost 4 bases; unmatched junction nucleotides: 9. The CDR3 extends over 14 amino acids. Germline V gives CDR1 SGDLS, CDR2 YYNGEE. Written as DNA, the CDR3 is TGTGCCAGTACGGGAGGGCCTACCCCAGATACGCAGTATTTT. It is translated as CASTGGPTPDTQYF.

The chain employs TRBV5-1 and TRBJ2-7, with 9 bases aligning to TRBD2. Germline V gene sequence: CDR1 SGHRS, CDR2 YFSETQ. CDR3 length equals 15 residues. J gave up 6 bases and V 4 bases, and 11 bases lay outside the gene matches. In DNA form, the CDR3 reads TGCGCCAGCAGCCTCTCGGTTAGCGGGAGAGGCGAGCAGTACTTC. Translated: CASSLSVSGRGEQYF.

CDR3 DNA sequence: TGTGCCAGCAGCTTTAAGGGTAGCGGGACCAATGAGCAGTTCTTC. It specifies CASSFKGSGTNEQFF. The genes are TRBV7-2 and TRBJ2-1; 8 nucleotides line up with TRBD2. Trimming removed 3 bases from V and 6 bases from J; junction bases left unmatched: 7. The CDR3 is 15 residues long. Germline V gene lookup returns CDR1 SGHTA and CDR2 FQGNSA. Full variable domain (missing parts from reference TRBV7-2 and TRBJ2-1): GAGVSQSPSNKVTEKGKDVELRCDPISGHTALYWYRQSLGQGLEFLIYFQGNSAPDKSGLPSDRFSAERTGGSVSTLTIQRTQQEDSAVYLCASSFKGSGTNEQFFGPGTRLTVL.

This rearrangement joins TRBV15 to TRBJ2-2; D is uncertain. V shed 4 bases and J shed 5 bases, with 14 bases lying between them. The CDR3 runs to 15 residues. The germline gives CDR1 LNHNV, CDR2 YYDKDF (reference sequence). The CDR3 here is CATSTAHEETGELFF. CDR3 sequence (DNA): TGTGCCACCAGCACGGCCCACGAGGAAACCGGGGAGCTGTTTTTT.

CDR3 in DNA: TGTGCCAGCAGATTGTTGTCGTTGAACACTGAAGCTTTCTTT. Translating it yields CASRLLSLNTEAFF. V is TRBV12-3 or TRBV12-4 and J is TRBJ1-1; D gene uncertain. The V gene lost 6 bases and the J gene lost 0 bases, with 11 bases spanning the gap. CDR3 length: 14 amino acids.

The gene calls are TRBV7-2 and TRBJ2-4, with TRBD1 matching 7 bases. The end of the DNA is better explained by TRBJ2-7, so the J call may be wrong. This CDR3 has 15 amino acids. The germline CDR1 and CDR2 sequences are SGHTA and FQGNSA. The CDR3 loop is CASSLDLDRIYEQYF. The CDR3 DNA reads TGTGCCAGCAGCCTGGACCTGGACAGGATCTACGAGCAGTACTTC.